This T cell receptor beta chain was sequenced in a study of blood T cell repertoires in COVID-19 (TCRdb year 2020). For context, the study as a whole: The collaborator samples originated in the United States, Italy and Spain and spanned the acute and convalescent phases of COVID-19. Where available, HLA class I and class II types were taken from metadata supplied by the sample provider and were not determined by assay-based typing. Sample metadata almost always included a de-identified subject ID, COVID-19 status, age in years and sex. The prospective study material was composed of cDNA or gDNA derived from T cells, B-cell-depleted T cells, or PBMCs. Samples were obtained from the ongoing ImmuneRACE study (first 160 participants) and from over a thousand subjects provided by 6 global collaborators. The dataset comprised deeply sampled blood TCRbeta repertoires from subjects exposed to, actively infected with, or recovered from COVID-19. The repertoires were made available in a free public database intended to serve as a resource for research on the immune response to SARS-CoV-2. Overall results and qualifications from the work: How much clinical and demographic metadata was included differed by source and by participant, and the metadata was provided uncurated.

The immunoSEQ Assay, a bias-controlled multiplex PCR, was used to amplify TCRbeta CDR3 regions from genomic DNA. From the authors' description of their analysis: The number of nucleated cells in each sample was estimated by amplification of reference gene primers within the assay. To quantify the absolute abundance of each unique TCRbeta CDR3 rearrangement, sequence reads were collapsed and filtered. Productive Simpson clonality was computed per sample as the square root of Simpson's diversity index over productive rearrangements. TCRdb's version of the immuneACCESS table is confined to in-frame rearrangements and falls short of the full clone set. An unresolved V gene accounts for under half of the shortfall where checked; the remainder is of unknown origin. V and J calls and clone size are as listed in that table; D and trimming were resolved from the DNA. The sample table shows approximately 230,000 clones, and around four fifths are seen once. The ten largest clones take up about 20% of the sample.

Collaborating institutions collected whole blood in K2EDTA tubes following their own protocols. For TCRbeta analysis, collaborator samples were shipped as frozen whole blood, as isolated PBMCs, or as DNA extracted from either sample type. This clone was counted once. The specificity of this receptor is unknown. No much larger clonotype is one base removed from it; base qualities were not supplied. The CDR3 runs 15 residues from the cysteine to the phenylalanine. Only CDR3 DNA is held: 45 bases, read in frame from base 1. V is reduced by 3 bases and J by 1 base, leaving a spacing of 10 bases between them. CDR1 and CDR2 (LNHNV, YYDKDF) derive from the germline V gene (reference sequence).

The TCR comes from a man aged 25-40 years with active or convalescent COVID-19. This receptor chain uses TRBV15 and TRBJ1-5, with the D gene call left open. The sequencing input was peripheral blood. Here is the DNA: TGTGCCACCAGCAGTGGGTCCAGGAGCAATCAGCCCCAGCATTTT. Protein translation: CATSSGSRSNQPQHF.